This T cell receptor beta chain was captured by sequencing in a study of T cells in Graves' hyperthyroidism and ophthalmopathy. Study in general: Peripheral blood was drawn at first diagnosis, prior to all treatment.

The study excluded patients with uncontrolled infection, other autoimmune disease, pregnancy or lactation. In making diagnoses, clinical symptoms, serum thyroxine and TRAb, thyroid ultrasound and orbital computed tomography were all used. Concerning this clonotype: Antigen: not known.

The study, taken as a whole, reports: In the blood, most expanded thyroid clonotypes above 0.001 appeared as well.

Germline lookup yields CDR1 DFQATT and CDR2 SNEGSKA (reference sequence). Trimming removed 3 bases from V and 4 bases from J, with 10 bases in between. CDR3 length: 12 residues. Amplified regions were TCR beta CDR3 sequences from RNA transcripts. When the TCR CDR3 underwent first-round RT-PCR, the HTBI primer set was used. TCRdb re-derived calls from the multiplex PCR reads in MiXCR, one entry per CDR3 protein. Altogether some 370,000 distinct CDR3 sequences are present, about an eighth being singletons, with the ten largest covering over 25%. The V call is TRBV20-1, the J call TRBJ2-7, with D perhaps TRBD1 (6 bases). The material sequenced was blood. The receptor was isolated from a man between 45 and 60 years old with Graves' ophthalmopathy. DNA of the CDR3: TGCAGTGCTAGCGGACAGATGTACGAGCAGTACTTC. As protein: CSASGQMYEQYF.